These 10 T cell receptor beta chains came from one sample sequenced in a study of blood T cell repertoires in COVID-19. Using immunoSEQ multiplex PCR, the repertoire was profiled, and TCRdb retains in-frame clones only, with some absent. The sample records 110,000 or so clones, 85% being singletons. Sequencing used peripheral blood. These TCRs come from a human donor in a cohort sampled during active COVID-19.

The V and J genes are TRBV7-2 and TRBJ2-7, with a tentative D call TRBD2 (5 bases). CDR3 length: 14 amino acids. CDR1 and CDR2 (germline): SGHTA, FQGNSA. V shed 5 bases and J shed 6 bases, with 17 bases lying between them. DNA for the CDR3: TGTGCCAGCAGCCTCTCCGGGGTTGTCCGCGAGCAGTACTTC. This gives the protein CASSLSGVVREQYF.

This sequence joins TRBV5-5 and TRBJ2-3, with 9 bases lining up with TRBD1. This CDR3 has 14 residues. With V trimmed by 1 base and J by 6 bases, 3 bases remained unmatched. Germline CDR1 and CDR2: SGHKS and YYEKEE (reference sequence). The CDR3 spells CASSLRQGVDTQYF. Here the CDR3 DNA reads TGTGCCAGCAGCTTGAGACAGGGGGTGGATACGCAGTATTTT.

This rearrangement joins TRBV14 to TRBJ2-1; D may be TRBD2 (6 bases). The CDR3 extends over 19 amino acids. Germline loops: CDR1 SGHDN, CDR2 FVKESK. With 0 bases removed from V and 1 base from J, the gap between germline ends came to 19 bases. This chain's CDR3 is CASSQDLSRLAPSYNEQFF. In DNA form, the CDR3 reads TGTGCCAGCAGCCAAGATCTTTCGCGCCTAGCGCCTTCCTACAATGAGCAGTTCTTC.

The rearrangement joins TRBV25-1 to TRBJ1-5; TRBD1 matches at 8 bases. The CDR3 contains 15 residues. Germline V gene data show CDR1 as MGHDK and CDR2 as SYGVNS. Trimming at V came to 4 bases and at J to 7 bases, leaving 9 bases not matched to a gene. The CDR3 coding sequence is TGTGCCAGCAGTGGAGGGACAGGCGTTAGCCAGCCCCAGCATTTT. Translation: CASSGGTGVSQPQHF.

J is TRBJ1-1 and V is TRBV6-6; D unresolved. The germline CDR1 and CDR2 sequences are MNHNY and SVGAGI (reference sequence). The CDR3 has 14 amino acids. V lost 4 bases and J lost 1, with 10 bases in between. In nucleotides, the CDR3 is TGTGCCAGCAGTTCTGGGCCGGAGAACACTGAAGCTTTCTTT. It translates to CASSSGPENTEAFF.

The genes are TRBV6-5 and TRBJ2-3, with a tentative D call TRBD2 (6 bases). This CDR3 is built from 14 residues. Germline V lookup: CDR1 MNHEY, CDR2 SVGAGI. With 7 bases removed from V and 2 bases from J, the gap between germline ends came to 13 bases. Written as DNA, the CDR3 is TGTGCCAGCACCACCGGACTACACACAGATACGCAGTATTTT. Protein sequence: CASTTGLHTDTQYF.

In the case of this clone: The same CDR3 also results from other DNA sequences found in this sample. The chain is built from TRBV19 and TRBJ1-5; TRBD1 aligns across 7 bases. J gave up 2 bases and V 5 bases, and 3 bases lay outside the gene matches. The CDR3 has 14 residues. Germline V CDR1 and CDR2: LNHDA, SQIVND (reference sequence). The CDR3 DNA reads as TGTGCCAGTAGTTCCGGACAGGGCAATCAGCCCCAGCATTTT. This codes for CASSSGQGNQPQHF. Filled out from reference TRBV19 and TRBJ1-5, the complete variable domain reads DGGITQSPKYLFRKEGQNVTLSCEQNLNHDAMYWYRQDPGQGLRLIYYSQIVNDFQKGDIAEGYSVSREKKESFPLTVTSAQKNPTAFYLCASSSGQGNQPQHFGDGTRLSIL.

This clone was seen a single time. The chain links TRBV29-1 to TRBJ1-2; D is possibly TRBD1 (6 bases). CDR3 length: 15 amino acids. V gave up 7 bases and J gave up 4 bases, with 22 bases separating them. Germline CDR1 reads SQVTM; CDR2 reads ANQGSEA. CDR3 sequence: CSAAFNTGTGYGYTF. In DNA, the CDR3 is TGCAGCGCCGCGTTTAATACAGGGACGGGCTATGGCTACACCTTC. The full variable domain, rest sourced from reference TRBV29-1 and TRBJ1-2, is SAVISQKPSRDICQRGTSLTIQCQVDSQVTMMFWYRQQPGQSLTLIATANQGSEATYESGFVIDKFPISRPNLTFSTLTVSNMSPEDSSIYLCSAAFNTGTGYGYTFGSGTRLTVV.

The V call is TRBV5-6, the J call TRBJ1-2, with D possibly TRBD1 on 6 matching bases. Per the germline V gene, CDR1 is SGHDT and CDR2 is YYEEEE. The V end lost 0 bases, the J end lost 5 bases, and 14 bases lay between the germline ends. This CDR3 comprises 15 residues. CDR3 amino acids: CASSLVGTRDYGYTF. CDR3 nucleotides: TGTGCCAGCAGCTTGGTTGGGACAAGGGATTATGGCTACACCTTC.

The chain employs TRBV7-8 and TRBJ2-1, with 9 bases matching TRBD2. The length of the CDR3 is 15 residues. V lost 3 bases to trimming and J lost 6 bases; unmatched junction nucleotides: 6. Germline assignment: CDR1 SGHVS and CDR2 FQNEAQ. CDR3 residues: CASSFGPSGVNEQFF. Written as DNA, the CDR3 is TGTGCCAGCAGCTTTGGGCCTAGCGGGGTCAATGAGCAGTTCTTC.